This TCR beta chain was sequenced in a study of cytomegalovirus exposure and HLA in healthy donors. Trimming removed 1 base at V and 1 base at J, with 7 bases between. Germline CDR1 reads SGHTS; CDR2 reads YDEGEE. The CDR3 has 14 residues. Remarks on this clone: The antigen remains unidentified.

Points from the study as a whole: As a later analysis showed, a missense DCLRE1C variant was linked to trimming of TCR beta V- and J-genes.

Primers included in the PCR were 60 Vbeta and 13 Jbeta primers. Repertoires were generated with immunoSEQ multiplex PCR, while TCRdb's copy carries only in-frame clones and drops some. The sample has roughly 100,000 clones, around 82% seen once; the top ten hold 1.5% to 2%. The sequencing sample was made of PBMCs. This TCR came from a man aged 45-65 years in good health and CMV-seronegative. V is TRBV5-8 and J is TRBJ2-3; D remains unclear. The CDR3 DNA sequence: TGTGCCAGCAGCTTGCCCTCGGGCACAGATACGCAGTATTTT. It yields the protein CASSLPSGTDTQYF.